This T cell receptor beta chain comes out of a study of CD8+CD57+ T cells in acquired aplastic anemia. Per the germline V gene, CDR1 is MNHEY and CDR2 is SVGAGI. V was shortened by 7 bases and J by 8 bases, with 14 bases between the two germline ends. This CDR3 has 13 amino acids. Selection for sequencing was limited to patients who had shown CD8+CD57+ cell expansion by flow cytometry. According to the study, genomic DNA was the template for TCR beta VDJ and CDR3 profiling. Using its own MiXCR run on the reads, TCRdb lists one record per CDR3 protein. The sample records roughly 200,000 distinct CDR3 sequences, roughly 65% being singletons.

Sequenced input: sorted CD4+, CD8+, or CD8+CD57+ T cells (not recorded which) from PBMCs. The receptor comes from a human donor with aplastic anemia. V gene TRBV6-5 combines with J gene TRBJ1-4; D uncertain. The DNA of the CDR3 is TGTGCCAGCACTCCAGTAGGTGAAGAAAAACTGTTTTTT. Translating it yields CASTPVGEEKLFF.